These 20 T cell receptor beta chains came from one sample sequenced in a study of regulatory T cells in long-lasting Graves disease. The authors built TCR beta libraries using iRepertoire HTBI primers and Arm-PCR of CDR3 regions. TCRdb re-called the multiplex PCR reads through MiXCR, storing one row per CDR3 protein. The repertoire holds over 650,000 distinct CDR3 sequences, with about 30% as singletons. Time point denoted: persistent/refractory GD, antithyroid drugs over 5 years with positive TRAb. Researchers made the TCR library from RNA that was extracted from PBMCs. This sample comprised peripheral blood mononuclear cells (PBMCs), obtained when the disease was refractory, from a patient treated with antithyroid drugs. These receptors were taken from a female donor with Graves disease.

The chain combines TRBV19 with TRBJ1-5, with D maybe TRBD1 (6 bases). With 5 bases removed from V and 7 bases from J, the gap between germline ends came to 21 bases. The CDR3 runs 16 residues. Per the germline V gene, CDR1 is LNHDA and CDR2 is SQIVND (reference sequence). The CDR3 sequence is CASSDSRATGIQPQHF. The CDR3 DNA sequence: TGTGCCAGTAGTGACTCCCGGGCCACAGGGATACAGCCCCAGCATTTT.

This clonotype was detected only a few times. J is TRBJ1-1 and V is TRBV30; possibly TRBD1 for D (5 bases). V lost 3 bases, J lost 1 base, and 12 bases lay in between. The germline V gene encodes CDR1 GTSNPN and CDR2 SVGIG (reference sequence). The CDR3 is made up of 14 amino acids. DNA of the CDR3: TGTGCCTGGAGAGGCAGGGAAAGGAACACTGAAGCTTTCTTT. Its translation: CAWRGRERNTEAFF.

The chain is built from TRBV6-4 and TRBJ2-2; D call uncertain. With 3 bases removed from V and 1 base from J, the gap between germline ends came to 6 bases. CDR1 is MRHNA and CDR2 is SNTAGT in the germline V gene. The CDR3 contains 14 residues. The CDR3: CASSDPGNTGELFF. The DNA of the CDR3 is TGTGCCAGCAGTGATCCGGGGAACACCGGGGAGCTGTTTTTT.

This clonotype was recorded many times. The chain couples TRBV18 to TRBJ1-1, with D hard to call. This CDR3 comprises 13 residues. Germline V gives CDR1 KGHSH, CDR2 LQKENI. V was clipped by 3 bases and J by 4 bases, with 9 bases between them. The CDR3 reads CASSPTERTEAFF. CDR3 DNA: TGTGCCAGCTCACCCACAGAGCGCACTGAAGCTTTCTTT.

This clonotype was seen once. The chain carries TRBV5-6 and TRBJ1-4; D not certain. The V gene lost 4 bases and the J gene lost 0 bases, with 13 bases spanning the gap. Per the germline V gene, CDR1 is SGHDT and CDR2 is YYEEEE. The CDR3 is made up of 16 amino acids. As DNA, the CDR3 is TGTGCCAGCAGCCCCAGCTACAAGACAACTAATGAAAAACTGTTTTTT. It yields the protein CASSPSYKTTNEKLFF.

The genes are TRBV20-1 and TRBJ1-2, with 9 positions matching TRBD1. V shed 1 base, J shed 2 bases, and the junction held 2 bases outside the gene matches. The germline gives CDR1 DFQATT, CDR2 SNEGSKA (reference sequence). This CDR3 contains 14 residues. DNA for the CDR3: TGCAGTGCTAGAGTGGGGACAGGGAACTATGGCTACACCTTC. It translates to CSARVGTGNYGYTF.

This clonotype was found many times. V and J are TRBV6-1 and TRBJ1-2; D gene unclear. The CDR3 sequence is 12 residues long. V lost 6 bases and J lost 7, with 12 bases in between. Germline CDR1 is MNHNS and CDR2 is SASEGT. CDR3 in amino acids: CASSDLLGGYTF. As DNA, the CDR3 is TGTGCCAGCAGCGACCTGCTTGGTGGCTACACCTTC.

This clonotype was seen a handful of times. V usage is TRBV29-1 and J usage is TRBJ2-7; D is ambiguous. This CDR3 spans 12 amino acids. Germline CDR1 and CDR2: SQVTM and ANQGSEA. Deletions cut 6 bases from V and 6 bases from J, with 15 bases between. The CDR3 DNA follows: TGCAGCGTCCTTCCCCAGGTGGGCGAGCAGTACTTC. Translation: CSVLPQVGEQYF.

The chain couples TRBV5-4 to TRBJ1-2; D not resolved. Germline lookup yields CDR1 SGHNT and CDR2 YYREEE (reference sequence). The CDR3 spans 13 residues. V dropped 4 bases and J dropped 4 bases, with 11 bases sitting between them. The CDR3: CASSRRGSYGYTF. The CDR3 nucleotides are TGTGCCAGCAGCCGGAGAGGATCCTATGGCTACACCTTC.

The chain joins TRBV29-1 to TRBJ1-5; the match to TRBD1 covers 7 bases. The length of the CDR3 is 16 residues. V shed 6 bases, J shed 1 base, and the junction held 12 bases outside the gene matches. The germline CDR1 and CDR2 sequences are SQVTM and ANQGSEA. DNA for the CDR3: TGCAGCGTCGCGTACCGACAGGGTTCGAGCAATCAGCCCCAGCATTTT. Translated, it gives CSVAYRQGSSNQPQHF. Full variable domain (outside the CDR3, taken from reference TRBV29-1 and TRBJ1-5): SAVISQKPSRDICQRGTSLTIQCQVDSQVTMMFWYRQQPGQSLTLIATANQGSEATYESGFVIDKFPISRPNLTFSTLTVSNMSPEDSSIYLCSVAYRQGSSNQPQHFGDGTRLSIL.

This clonotype has just a few counts. This chain's CDR3 is CSVLGLMNTEAFF. The CDR3, as DNA: TGCAGTGTTCTAGGCTTGATGAACACTGAAGCTTTCTTT. The genes are TRBV20-1 and TRBJ1-1, with D unresolved. Germline CDR1 DFQATT, CDR2 SNEGSKA (reference sequence). The CDR3 extends over 13 amino acids. Trimming took 7 bases from V and 0 from J, leaving 12 bases between them.

This clonotype was detected a few times. This chain links TRBV7-6 with TRBJ1-1; D perhaps matches TRBD1 (5 bases). This CDR3 is built from 14 residues. V gave up 1 base and J gave up 6 bases, with 12 bases separating them. From germline, CDR1 is SGHVS and CDR2 FNYEAQ. The CDR3 DNA reads TGTGCCAGCAGCTTAGTGCAGGGTAGCGCTGAAGCTTTCTTT. Its protein product is CASSLVQGSAEAFF.

On this clonotype: The junction and the germline gene differ at one end; a read error may be behind it. CDR3 amino acids: CGVGRGSYEQYF. The CDR3 DNA reads TGCGGCGTAGGAAGGGGATCCTACGAGCAGTACTTC. The chain recombines TRBV29-1 with TRBJ2-7; D is possibly TRBD1 (5 bases). The V gene's germline CDR1 is SQVTM and CDR2 ANQGSEA. The CDR3 is 12 amino acids.

There are a few counts of this clonotype. V and J are TRBV6-5 and TRBJ1-3; 11 nucleotides line up with TRBD1. With V trimmed by 0 bases and J by 2 bases, 6 bases remained unmatched. CDR1 and CDR2 (germline): MNHEY, SVGAGI. The CDR3 loop spans 18 amino acids. CDR3 DNA sequence: TGTGCCAGCAGTTACTCGAAATGGGGACAGGGGGCTGGAAACACCATATATTTT. It codes for CASSYSKWGQGAGNTIYF.

The J gene is TRBJ2-3, the V gene TRBV12-3 or TRBV12-4, with D uncertain. With 4 bases removed from V and 1 base from J, the gap between germline ends came to 9 bases. The CDR3 has 14 residues. CDR3: CASSSPVGTDTQYF. In nucleotides, the CDR3 is TGTGCCAGCAGTTCCCCAGTGGGCACAGATACGCAGTATTTT.

Note on this clonotype: Since the CDR3 does not end with the conserved phenylalanine or tryptophan, this likely comes from a read error. The gene calls are TRBV12-5 and TRBJ1-1; D remains unclear. This CDR3 has 11 residues. Germline assignment: CDR1 LGHNT and CDR2 FRNRAP. Trimming pared 7 bases from V and 1 base from J, leaving 4 bases between. The CDR3 DNA reads as TGTGCTAGTGCCCCGAACACTGAAGCTTTCTAT. It codes for CASAPNTEAFY.

The V gene is TRBV12-3 or TRBV12-4, the J gene TRBJ2-7, with a tentative D call TRBD1 (6 bases). The ends were cut back, 5 bases at V and 2 bases at J, with 13 bases in the middle. This CDR3 is 14 amino acids long. As DNA, the CDR3 is TGTGCCAGCAGTACGGACAGTGGTACCTACGAGCAGTACTTC. Protein sequence: CASSTDSGTYEQYF.

This clonotype was recorded many times. The chain joins TRBV7-2 to TRBJ1-1; no definite D call. The CDR3 consists of 13 residues. V dropped 8 bases and J dropped 1 base, with 11 bases sitting between them. Germline V lookup: CDR1 SGHTA, CDR2 FQGNSA. The CDR3 sequence: CASPRGGNTEAFF. CDR3 in DNA: TGTGCCAGCCCGCGGGGAGGGAACACTGAAGCTTTCTTT.

This clonotype was recorded at least ten times. This sequence joins TRBV7-3 and TRBJ2-5; 9 positions match TRBD1. Trimming at V came to 2 bases and at J to 4 bases, leaving 11 bases not matched to a gene. The CDR3 extends over 17 amino acids. The germline V gene has CDR1 SGHTA and CDR2 FQGTGA. The CDR3 is CASSLGIGGTGPETQYF. Written as DNA, the CDR3 is TGTGCCAGCAGCTTAGGGATCGGAGGGACAGGGCCAGAGACCCAGTACTTC.

This clonotype was detected many times. CDR3 sequence: CASSLAGPPNTGELFF. The CDR3 nucleotides read TGCGCCAGCAGCTTGGCCGGACCTCCCAACACCGGGGAGCTGTTTTTT. The rearrangement links TRBV5-1 to TRBJ2-2; D uncertain. Trimming took off 0 bases at V and 2 bases at J, with 11 bases between the two ends. The CDR3 contains 16 residues. Germline values: CDR1 SGHRS, CDR2 YFSETQ.